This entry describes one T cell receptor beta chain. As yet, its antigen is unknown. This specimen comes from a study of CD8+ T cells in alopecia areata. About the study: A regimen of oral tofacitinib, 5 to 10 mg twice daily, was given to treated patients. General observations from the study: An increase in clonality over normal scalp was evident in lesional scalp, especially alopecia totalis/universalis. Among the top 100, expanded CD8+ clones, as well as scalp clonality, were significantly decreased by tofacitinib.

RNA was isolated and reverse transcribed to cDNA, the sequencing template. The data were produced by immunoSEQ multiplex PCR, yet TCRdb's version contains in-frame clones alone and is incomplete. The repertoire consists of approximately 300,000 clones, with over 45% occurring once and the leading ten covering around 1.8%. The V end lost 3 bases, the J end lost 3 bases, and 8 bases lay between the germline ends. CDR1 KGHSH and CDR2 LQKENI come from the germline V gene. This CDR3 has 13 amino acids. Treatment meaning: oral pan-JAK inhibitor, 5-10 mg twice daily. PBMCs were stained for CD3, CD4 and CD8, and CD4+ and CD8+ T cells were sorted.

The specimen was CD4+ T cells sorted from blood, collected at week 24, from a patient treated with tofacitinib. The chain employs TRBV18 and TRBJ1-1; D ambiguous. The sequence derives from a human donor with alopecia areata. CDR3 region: CASSPVADTEAFF. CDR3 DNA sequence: TGTGCCAGCTCACCCGTCGCTGACACTGAAGCTTTCTTT.